The TCR beta chain under discussion was sequenced for a study of T cells after yellow fever vaccination. About the study: Fractions of low cell number were prepared using SMART-Seq v4 Ultra Low Input.

Study results and caveats: Abundant clonotypes from the bulk population could get into FACS-sorted repertoires as contaminants. Though weaker, the secondary response peaked faster, on day 5 versus 15.

A process of 5'RACE template switching, which added a universal primer site and UMIs, was used to make TCR cDNA. TCRdb independently ran MiXCR on the 5' RACE reads; one entry per CDR3 protein. Among about 630,000 distinct CDR3 sequences, about 12% were seen once, and the ten largest hold under 15%. The V end was cut by 2 bases, the J end by 2 bases, with 11 bases between. The CDR3 is 14 amino acids. CDR1 and CDR2 from the germline V gene are SGDLS and YYNGEE. To note about this clonotype: No antigen is known for it.

Sample: PBMCs, taken on the day of the yellow fever booster vaccination. This TCR came from a man aged 30 to 39 who received the YFV17D yellow fever vaccine. This chain links TRBV9 with TRBJ2-7; D uncertain. CDR3 residues: CASSVAGDPYEQYF. DNA for the CDR3: TGTGCCAGCAGCGTTGCCGGAGACCCCTACGAGCAGTACTTC.